This T cell receptor (beta chain) was identified in a study of blood T cell repertoires in COVID-19 (TCRdb year 2020). General notes on the study: The collaborator samples originated in the United States, Italy and Spain and spanned the acute and convalescent phases of COVID-19. The prospective study material was composed of cDNA or gDNA derived from T cells, B-cell-depleted T cells, or PBMCs. The dataset comprised deeply sampled blood TCRbeta repertoires from subjects exposed to, actively infected with, or recovered from COVID-19. The repertoires were released in a freely available public database intended as a resource for research on the immune response to SARS-CoV-2. Samples came from the ongoing ImmuneRACE study (first 160 participants) plus 1,254 subjects from 6 global collaborators. Nearly every sample came with metadata listing a de-identified subject ID, COVID-19 status, age in years and sex. HLA class I and class II types, where available, came from metadata supplied by the sample provider rather than from assay-based typing.

The immunoSEQ Assay, a bias-controlled multiplex PCR, was used to amplify TCRbeta CDR3 regions from genomic DNA. The paper's data handling went like this. Nucleated cell counts per sample were estimated from amplification of reference gene primers within the assay. Sequence reads were collapsed and filtered to measure the absolute abundance of every unique TCRbeta CDR3 rearrangement. Productive Simpson clonality was computed per sample as the square root of Simpson's diversity index over productive rearrangements. TCRdb provides this immuneACCESS table in a form limited to in-frame rearrangements. Some clones are lacking; in checked studies, under half of them reflect an unresolved V gene, and why the rest are absent is not known. The V and J calls and clone size come from that table; D and trimming were worked out from the DNA. The sample table shows around 220,000 clones, and around 87% are seen once. The top ten clonotypes cover around 6% of the sample.

Deletion took 5 bases off V and 7 bases off J, with a span of 15 bases between the germline ends. The CDR3 goes from the cysteine to the phenylalanine over 14 residues. Here the CDR3 DNA is all that survives: 42 bases in frame from base 1. The germline V gene (reference sequence) sets CDR1 to LNHDA and CDR2 to SQIVND. Participants in the prospective study were enrolled through a virtual design, were aged roughly 18 to 100 years, and lived in roughly 26 United States geographic areas. Cohort assignment in the prospective study relied on participant-reported clinical history from a screening survey and a study questionnaire. In the prospective study, mobile phlebotomists collected whole blood, serum and a nasopharyngeal or oropharyngeal swab from each participant. Participants in the prospective study had the option to provide additional blood draws and questionnaires over a 2-month period. Blood samples from the prospective study were shipped frozen or at room temperature prior to DNA extraction.

The paper as a whole reports these results and caveats: Clinical and demographic metadata were provided uncurated, with the amount varying by source and participant.

As to this clone: Its cognate antigen has yet to be identified. The record has no base qualities; no much larger clone is one base away.

This TCR was sampled from a woman in her twenties or thirties with acute COVID-19. Specimen: PBMCs or T cells enriched from blood (not recorded which). The sequence links TRBV19 to TRBJ1-5; a confident D gene designation cannot be given. The sequenced DNA: TGTGCCAGTAGTCCGCCCCGTGAGGGCCAGCCCCAGCATTTT. This codes for CASSPPREGQPQHF.